These 8 T cell receptor beta chains were all obtained from the same sample, sequenced in a study of control samples from healthy donors and cancer patients. Produced via immunoSEQ multiplex PCR; TCRdb's table is partial and in-frame only. The sample has tens of thousands of clones; 70% to 90% are singletons. Material for sequencing was blood. These TCRs come from a man aged 45-60 years in good health.

This rearrangement joins TRBV18 to TRBJ1-1, with D uncertain. Germline loops: CDR1 KGHSH, CDR2 LQKENI. The V end was cut by 2 bases, the J end by 0 bases, with 7 bases between. The CDR3 is 14 residues long. Here the CDR3 reads CASSPVRMNTEAFF. The CDR3 region has the DNA TGTGCCAGCTCACCAGTCAGAATGAACACTGAAGCTTTCTTT.

The chain recombines TRBV6-2 or TRBV6-3 with TRBJ2-2, with 7 positions matching TRBD2. CDR1 is MNHEY and CDR2 is SVGEGT in the germline V gene. The CDR3 sequence is 15 residues long. Trimming removed 6 bases from V and 6 bases from J; junction bases left unmatched: 10. The CDR3 reads CASSPREIVAGELFF. CDR3 in DNA: TGTGCCAGCAGCCCGCGGGAGATAGTCGCCGGGGAGCTGTTTTTT.

In regard to this clone: Other DNA sequences within the sample encode an identical CDR3. This chain links TRBV15 with TRBJ2-5; a possible D gene is TRBD2 (7 bases). V shed 3 bases and J shed 5 bases, with 13 bases lying between them. This CDR3 comprises 14 residues. The germline V gene has CDR1 LNHNV and CDR2 YYDKDF (reference sequence). CDR3 coding DNA: TGTGCCACCAGCAGGGGGGGGGCGGGTGAGACCCAGTACTTC. Translating gives CATSRGGAGETQYF.

The chain uses TRBV2 and TRBJ1-2; D might be TRBD1 (5 bases). Germline-derived CDR1 and CDR2 are SNHLY and FYNNEI. The ends were cut back, 10 bases at V and 8 bases at J, with 17 bases in the middle. CDR3 length: 12 residues. The CDR3 DNA reads as TGTGCCACCCCGGGACCGCGGTCGGGCTACACCTTC. It specifies CATPGPRSGYTF.

The chain combines TRBV5-1 with TRBJ2-1; the match to TRBD2 covers 10 bases. The V gene end was trimmed by 4 bases and the J gene end by 4 bases; junction bases not matched to a gene: 8. CDR3 size: 16 residues. From germline, CDR1 is SGHRS and CDR2 YFSETQ. In DNA form, the CDR3 reads TGCGCCAGCAGCGAACCGGGACTAGCGAGATACAATGAGCAGTTCTTC. It codes for CASSEPGLARYNEQFF.

The V gene is TRBV19, the J gene TRBJ2-1; D remains unclear. The ends were cut back, 5 bases at V and 6 bases at J, with 17 bases in the middle. Germline CDR1 reads LNHDA; CDR2 reads SQIVND (reference sequence). This CDR3 contains 15 residues. The CDR3 sequence: CASSPGSNLGNEQFF. CDR3 DNA sequence: TGTGCCAGTAGTCCAGGTAGTAATCTCGGCAATGAGCAGTTCTTC.

The count of this clone is one. Other DNA variants within this sample encode the same CDR3. This chain links TRBV5-1 with TRBJ2-1; D may be TRBD2 (5 bases). Trimming took off 4 bases at V and 3 bases at J, with 11 bases between the two ends. CDR1 and CDR2 from the germline V gene are SGHRS and YFSETQ. The CDR3 is made up of 14 amino acids. The CDR3 sequence: CASSPSGGYNEQFF. CDR3 bases: TGCGCCAGCAGCCCAAGCGGAGGCTACAATGAGCAGTTCTTC.

This chain joins TRBV24-1 and TRBJ2-3; 15 bases are a match to TRBD2. The germline CDR1 and CDR2 sequences are KGHDR and SFDVKD. The CDR3 runs to 17 residues. V was pared by 2 bases and J by 8 bases, with 7 bases of the junction left unmatched. The CDR3 region is CATSDSRTSGRAGTQYF. The CDR3 nucleotides read TGTGCCACCAGTGATTCCCGGACTAGCGGGAGGGCCGGTACGCAGTATTTT.